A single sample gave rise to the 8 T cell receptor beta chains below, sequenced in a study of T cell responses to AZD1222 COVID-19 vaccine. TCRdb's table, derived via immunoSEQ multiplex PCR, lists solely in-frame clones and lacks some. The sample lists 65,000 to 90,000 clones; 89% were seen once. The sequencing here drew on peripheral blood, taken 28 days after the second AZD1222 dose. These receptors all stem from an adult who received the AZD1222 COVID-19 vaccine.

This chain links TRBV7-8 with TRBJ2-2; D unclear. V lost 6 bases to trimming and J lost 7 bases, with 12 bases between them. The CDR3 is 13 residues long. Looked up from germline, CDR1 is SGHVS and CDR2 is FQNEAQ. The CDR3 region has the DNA TGTGCCAGCAGTGCCTTTACCGACGGGGAGCTGTTTTTT. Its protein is CASSAFTDGELFF.

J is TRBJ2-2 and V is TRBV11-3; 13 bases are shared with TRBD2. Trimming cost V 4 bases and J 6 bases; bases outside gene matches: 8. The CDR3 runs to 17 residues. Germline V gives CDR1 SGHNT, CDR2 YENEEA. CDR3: CASSSGTSGAWAGELFF. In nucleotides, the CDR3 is TGTGCCAGCAGCTCCGGGACTAGCGGGGCTTGGGCCGGGGAGCTGTTTTTT. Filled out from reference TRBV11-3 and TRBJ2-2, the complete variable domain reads EAGVVQSPRYKIIEKKQPVAFWCNPISGHNTLYWYLQNLGQGPELLIRYENEEAVDDSQLPKDRFSAERLKGVDSTLKIQPAELGDSAVYLCASSSGTSGAWAGELFFGEGSRLTVL.

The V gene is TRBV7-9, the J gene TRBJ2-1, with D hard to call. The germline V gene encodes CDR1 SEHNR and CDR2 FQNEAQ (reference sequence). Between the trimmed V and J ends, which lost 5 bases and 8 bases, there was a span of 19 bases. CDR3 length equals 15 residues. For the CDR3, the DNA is TGTGCCAGCAGCCGCCTGGGCGAATTTATCTATGAGCAGTTCTTC. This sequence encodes CASSRLGEFIYEQFF.

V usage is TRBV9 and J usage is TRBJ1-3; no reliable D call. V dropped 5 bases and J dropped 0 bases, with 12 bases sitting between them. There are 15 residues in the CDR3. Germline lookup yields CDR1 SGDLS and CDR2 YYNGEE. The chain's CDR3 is CASSPGRISGNTIYF. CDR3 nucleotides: TGTGCCAGCAGTCCCGGGCGAATCTCTGGAAACACCATATATTTT.

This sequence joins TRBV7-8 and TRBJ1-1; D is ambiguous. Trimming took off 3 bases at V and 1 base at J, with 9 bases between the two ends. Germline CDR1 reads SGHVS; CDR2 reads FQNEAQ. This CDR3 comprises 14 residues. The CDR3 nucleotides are TGTGCCAGCAGCTTTGAATTTTGGAACACTGAAGCTTTCTTT. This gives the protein CASSFEFWNTEAFF.

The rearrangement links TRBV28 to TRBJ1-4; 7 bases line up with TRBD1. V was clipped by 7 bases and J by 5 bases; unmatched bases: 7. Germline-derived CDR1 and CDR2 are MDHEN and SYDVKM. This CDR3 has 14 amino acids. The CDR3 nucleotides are TGTGCCAGCAAACGGGACAGCCGGAATGAAAAACTGTTTTTT. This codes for CASKRDSRNEKLFF.

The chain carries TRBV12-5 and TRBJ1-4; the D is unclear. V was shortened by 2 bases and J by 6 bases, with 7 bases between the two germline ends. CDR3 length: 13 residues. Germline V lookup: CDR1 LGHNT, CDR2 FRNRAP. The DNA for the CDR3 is TGTGCTAGTGGTTTGCCCCCGGATGAAAAACTGTTTTTT. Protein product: CASGLPPDEKLFF.

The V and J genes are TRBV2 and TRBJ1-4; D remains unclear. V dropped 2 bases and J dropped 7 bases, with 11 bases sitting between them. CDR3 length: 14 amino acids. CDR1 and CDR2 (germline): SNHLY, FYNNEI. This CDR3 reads CASSELVFREKLFF. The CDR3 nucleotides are TGTGCCAGCAGTGAATTGGTTTTCCGTGAAAAACTGTTTTTT.